Following are 18 T cell receptor beta chains from one sample sequenced in a study of cytomegalovirus exposure and HLA in healthy donors (dated by TCRdb to about 2017). Receptor amplification or capture employed the immunoSEQ multiplex PCR assay. The multiplex PCR relied on a mix of 60 forward primers for TCR Vbeta segments and 13 reverse primers for TCR Jbeta segments. Drawn from immuneACCESS, this table holds only the in-frame rearrangements with V and J called that TCRdb kept. Clones are partly lost; checked studies trace under half to an unresolved V gene and leave the rest unexplained. The sample table records about 18,000 clones; around 75% of these occur just once. Jointly, the top ten make up 3.7% of the sample. Sequenced material: PBMCs. These receptor sequences come from a man younger than 35 in good health and CMV-seronegative.

This clone was seen a handful of times. The chain couples TRBV28 to TRBJ1-4, with TRBD1 matching over 11 bases. CDR1 MDHEN and CDR2 SYDVKM come from the germline V gene. The CDR3 loop spans 16 amino acids. V shed 4 bases, J shed 3 bases, and the junction held 4 bases outside the gene matches. CDR3 region: CASSSTGQGANEKLFF. In DNA form, the CDR3 reads TGTGCCAGCAGTTCAACGGGACAGGGGGCTAATGAAAAACTGTTTTTT.

The sample holds a few counts of this clone. CDR3 in amino acids: CASSLTGGEGYTF. CDR3 nucleotides: TGTGCCAGCAGCTTGACAGGGGGAGAGGGCTACACCTTC. The rearrangement uses TRBV5-6 and TRBJ1-2, with TRBD1 matching over 8 bases. Trimming took 1 base from V and 8 from J; bases not matched to a gene: 4. The length of the CDR3 is 13 residues. CDR1 is SGHDT, CDR2 YYEEEE, per germline.

V gene TRBV29-1 combines with J gene TRBJ2-5; no clear D. Looked up from germline, CDR1 is SQVTM and CDR2 is ANQGSEA. This CDR3 contains 12 residues. Trimming took off 4 bases at V and 1 base at J, with 7 bases between the two ends. DNA of the CDR3: TGCAGCGTTGTCCCCGGCCAAGAGACCCAGTACTTC. Its translation is CSVVPGQETQYF.

The chain recombines TRBV4-1 with TRBJ1-5, with D possibly TRBD1 on 5 matching bases. Trimming took 1 base from V and 4 from J, leaving 11 bases between them. The CDR3 totals 15 residues. CDR1 and CDR2 (germline): MGHRA, YSYEKL. For the CDR3, the DNA is TGCGCCAGCAGCCAAGTTCTGACAGTGAATCAGCCCCAGCATTTT. Translation gives CASSQVLTVNQPQHF.

This sequence joins TRBV6-1 and TRBJ2-5; possible D gene TRBD1, 6 bases. V was trimmed by 6 bases and J by 0 bases, leaving 8 bases between them. Germline CDR1 and CDR2: MNHNS and SASEGT. CDR3 length equals 13 residues. The CDR3 sequence: CASSGQNQETQYF. The CDR3 nucleotides are TGTGCCAGCAGCGGACAGAACCAAGAGACCCAGTACTTC.

J is TRBJ2-2 and V is TRBV5-1; D uncertain. The CDR3 is 13 amino acids. The V and J ends lost 2 bases and 7 bases respectively, with 9 bases between them. Germline-derived CDR1 and CDR2 are SGHRS and YFSETQ. The CDR3 region has the DNA TGCGCCAGCAGCTTCCCATCAGTCGGGGAGCTGTTTTTT. It codes for CASSFPSVGELFF.

The V call is TRBV7-2, the J call TRBJ2-1, with TRBD2 matching over 9 bases. CDR3 length equals 14 residues. The V segment lost 5 bases and the J segment 1 base; nucleotides outside the gene matches: 0. Germline V gives CDR1 SGHTA, CDR2 FQGNSA. This CDR3 is CASSAGGSYNEQFF. The DNA of the CDR3 is TGTGCCAGCAGCGCGGGAGGGTCCTACAATGAGCAGTTCTTC.

The chain's CDR3 is CASSAGFTEAFF. Here the CDR3 DNA reads TGTGCCAGCAGTGCAGGGTTCACTGAAGCTTTCTTT. The chain links TRBV6-1 to TRBJ1-1; D might be TRBD1 (5 bases). The germline gives CDR1 MNHNS, CDR2 SASEGT. There are 12 residues in the CDR3. V lost 4 bases to trimming and J lost 4 bases, with 7 bases between them.

V gene TRBV10-3 combines with J gene TRBJ1-1; TRBD1 matches at 7 bases. The CDR3 spans 15 residues. Germline values: CDR1 ENHRY, CDR2 SYGVKD. J gave up 3 bases and V 4 bases, and 8 bases lay outside the gene matches. The DNA for the CDR3 is TGTGCCATCAGTGTAACGGGACAGCTGGACACTGAAGCTTTCTTT. As protein: CAISVTGQLDTEAFF.

The chain recombines TRBV29-1 with TRBJ2-2; D is unclear. CDR3 length equals 12 residues. Germline CDR1 reads SQVTM; CDR2 reads ANQGSEA. V lost 7 bases and J 5 bases, leaving 11 bases between the germline ends. Here the CDR3 reads CSASPGTGELFF. CDR3 in DNA: TGCAGCGCGTCCCCGGGTACCGGGGAGCTGTTTTTT.

This clone appeared a single time. The chain employs TRBV15 and TRBJ1-5; tentatively, D is TRBD1 (5 bases). Germline-derived CDR1 and CDR2 are LNHNV and YYDKDF (reference sequence). The ends were cut back, 0 bases at V and 7 bases at J, with 7 bases in the middle. The CDR3 length is 13 residues. The CDR3 coding sequence is TGTGCCACCAGCAGAGATAGGGGACAGCCCCAGCATTTT. Its protein product is CATSRDRGQPQHF.

CDR3 bases: TGTGCCAGCAGTTACTCCGATCAGCCCCAGCATTTT. Its protein product is CASSYSDQPQHF. This chain connects TRBV6-6 to TRBJ1-5; no definite D call. V lost 0 bases and J lost 5, with 2 bases in between. CDR1 is MNHNY, CDR2 SVGAGI, per germline (reference sequence). The length of the CDR3 is 12 residues.

V and J are TRBV30 and TRBJ1-5, with 7 nucleotides matching TRBD1. The CDR3 runs 13 residues. With V trimmed by 5 bases and J by 7 bases, 8 bases remained unmatched. Germline V gene lookup returns CDR1 GTSNPN and CDR2 SVGIG (reference sequence). The CDR3 DNA reads TGTGCCTGGGGACAGGAACAACAACAGCCCCAGCATTTT. Protein: CAWGQEQQQPQHF.

This rearrangement joins TRBV30 to TRBJ1-5; unclear D gene. This CDR3 spans 14 amino acids. Germline loops: CDR1 GTSNPN, CDR2 SVGIG (reference sequence). The germline V and J ends were trimmed by 0 bases and 8 bases, with 14 bases remaining between them. The CDR3 here is CAWSVQVLTKPQHF. In DNA, the CDR3 is TGTGCCTGGAGTGTGCAAGTGTTAACTAAGCCCCAGCATTTT.

This rearrangement joins TRBV4-2 to TRBJ2-3; 7 nucleotides agree with TRBD2. Trimming at V came to 0 bases and at J to 3 bases, leaving 3 bases not matched to a gene. The CDR3 is 15 residues long. Germline assignment: CDR1 LGHNA and CDR2 YNFKEQ. CDR3 sequence reads: CASSQDFGGTDTQYF. Here the CDR3 DNA reads TGTGCCAGCAGCCAAGATTTCGGGGGGACAGATACGCAGTATTTT.

The table lists this clone with a count of one. CDR3 residues: CASTSTGTRSRELNTEAFF. The CDR3 nucleotides read TGTGCCAGCACCTCGACAGGGACTCGGTCGAGGGAACTGAACACTGAAGCTTTCTTT. V usage is TRBV7-4 and J usage is TRBJ1-1; TRBD1 agrees at 7 bases. Germline CDR1 SGHVT, CDR2 SQSDAQ. The CDR3 contains 19 residues. J was trimmed by 0 bases and V by 7 bases; bases with no gene match: 20.

This chain uses TRBV30 with TRBJ2-1, with D perhaps TRBD1 (6 bases). In germline, CDR1 is GTSNPN, CDR2 SVGIG (reference sequence). Trimming took 0 bases from V and 10 from J, leaving 16 bases between them. This CDR3 comprises 14 residues. The CDR3 spells CAWSVLAGAGEQFF. CDR3 nucleotide sequence: TGTGCCTGGAGTGTACTCGCAGGGGCAGGGGAGCAGTTCTTC.

V gene TRBV9 combines with J gene TRBJ2-5; 7 nucleotides line up with TRBD1. J lost 5 bases, V lost 3 bases, and 4 bases had no gene match. Germline V gene data show CDR1 as SGDLS and CDR2 as YYNGEE. This CDR3 is 13 amino acids long. The DNA for the CDR3 is TGTGCCAGCAGCGCCGGGACAGTGGAGACCCAGTACTTC. As protein: CASSAGTVETQYF.